This entry is about one T cell receptor (beta chain). No antigen is known for it. The entry originates in a study of T cell responses to AZD1222 COVID-19 vaccine. TCRdb's copy holds only in-frame clones and misses some; the assay was immunoSEQ multiplex PCR. The table has about 110,000 clones, roughly 84% seen once. General observations from the study: Of spike-specific TCRs, nearly half reportedly target regions left unmutated in variants. Spike was spanned by vaccine-associated CD4 TCRs, which were dominant at 160-218 and 743-854.

Trimming removed 3 bases from V and 4 bases from J, with 12 bases in between. The CDR3 totals 14 residues. CDR1 is SNHLY and CDR2 is FYNNEI in the germline V gene. This material consisted of peripheral blood, taken on day 0 of AZD1222 vaccination. The TCR was taken from an adult in good health. The chain is built from TRBV2 and TRBJ1-2; D ambiguous. CDR3 sequence (DNA): TGTGCCAGCAGTGATTCGGGCCACACCTATGGCTACACCTTC. Protein sequence: CASSDSGHTYGYTF.